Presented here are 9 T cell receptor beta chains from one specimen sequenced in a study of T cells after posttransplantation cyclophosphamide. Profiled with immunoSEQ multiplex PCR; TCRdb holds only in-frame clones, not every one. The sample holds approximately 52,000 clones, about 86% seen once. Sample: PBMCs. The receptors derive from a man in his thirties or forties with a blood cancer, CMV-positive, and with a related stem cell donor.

The CDR3 DNA reads as TGCGCCAGCAGCCCTAGCACAGAGGGCGGTGAAGCTTTCTTT. Translated: CASSPSTEGGEAFF. The J gene is TRBJ1-1, the V gene TRBV5-1; no clear D gene. The CDR3 contains 14 residues. The V gene lost 4 bases and the J gene lost 7 bases, with 17 bases spanning the gap. The germline CDR1 and CDR2 sequences are SGHRS and YFSETQ.

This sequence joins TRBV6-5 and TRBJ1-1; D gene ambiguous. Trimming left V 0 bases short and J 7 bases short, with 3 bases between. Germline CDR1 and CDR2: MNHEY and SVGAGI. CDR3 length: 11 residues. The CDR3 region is CASSYSGEAFF. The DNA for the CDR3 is TGTGCCAGCAGTTACTCCGGTGAAGCTTTCTTT.

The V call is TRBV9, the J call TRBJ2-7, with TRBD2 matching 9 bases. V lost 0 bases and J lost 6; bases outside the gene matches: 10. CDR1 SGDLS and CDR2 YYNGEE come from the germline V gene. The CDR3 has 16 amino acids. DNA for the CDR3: TGTGCCAGCAGCGTAGGTGCGGGAGGGTGGGCGAGCGAGCAGTACTTC. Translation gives CASSVGAGGWASEQYF.

Written as DNA, the CDR3 is TGTGCCAGCAGCTTACTCGCGGGGGCGACCTACGAGCAGTACTTC. Protein: CASSLLAGATYEQYF. This rearrangement joins TRBV7-3 to TRBJ2-7, with TRBD2 as a possible D gene (7 bases). Between the trimmed V and J ends, which lost 2 bases and 2 bases, there was a span of 13 bases. CDR1 and CDR2 from the germline V gene are SGHTA and FQGTGA. This CDR3 spans 15 amino acids. Variable domain in full (rest from reference TRBV7-3 and TRBJ2-7): GAGVSQTPSNKVTEKGKYVELRCDPISGHTALYWYRQSLGQGPEFLIYFQGTGAADDSGLPNDRFFAVRPEGSVSTLKIQRTERGDSAVYLCASSLLAGATYEQYFGPGTRLTVT.

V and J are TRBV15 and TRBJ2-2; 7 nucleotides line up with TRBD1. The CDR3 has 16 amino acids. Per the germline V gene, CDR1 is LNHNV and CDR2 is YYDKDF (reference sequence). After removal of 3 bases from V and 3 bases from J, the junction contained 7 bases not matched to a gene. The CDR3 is CATSSPTGVDTGELFF. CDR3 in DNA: TGTGCCACCAGCAGCCCCACAGGGGTGGACACCGGGGAGCTGTTTTTT.

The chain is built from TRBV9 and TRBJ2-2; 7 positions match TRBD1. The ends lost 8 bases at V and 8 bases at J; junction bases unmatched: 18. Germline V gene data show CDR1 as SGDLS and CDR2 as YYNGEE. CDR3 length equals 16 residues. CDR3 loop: CARSLWDRTVAGELFF. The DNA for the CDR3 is TGTGCCAGAAGCCTCTGGGACAGAACGGTAGCTGGGGAGCTGTTTTTT.

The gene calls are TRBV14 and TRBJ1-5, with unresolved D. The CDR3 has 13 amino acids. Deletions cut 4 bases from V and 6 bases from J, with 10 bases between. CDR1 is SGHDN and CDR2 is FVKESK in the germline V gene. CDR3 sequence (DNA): TGTGCCAGCAGCCGGGGTGCGGGTCAGCCCCAGCATTTT. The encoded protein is CASSRGAGQPQHF.

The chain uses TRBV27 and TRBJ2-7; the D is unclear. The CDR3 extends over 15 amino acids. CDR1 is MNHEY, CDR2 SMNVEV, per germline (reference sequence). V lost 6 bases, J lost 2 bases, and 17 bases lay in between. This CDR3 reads CASRTLSGWAYEQYF. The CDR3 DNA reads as TGTGCCAGCAGAACCCTGTCCGGGTGGGCCTACGAGCAGTACTTC.

The CDR3 loop is CASSSTGGYYEQYF. The CDR3 coding sequence is TGTGCCAGCAGCTCGACAGGGGGCTACTACGAGCAGTACTTC. The chain uses TRBV11-2 and TRBJ2-7; TRBD1 agrees at 10 bases. Per the germline V gene, CDR1 is SGHAT and CDR2 is FQNNGV. V trimming: 4 bases; J trimming: 3 bases; junction bases outside the gene matches: 3. CDR3 length: 14 amino acids.